This is a list of T cell receptor beta chains from one sample in a study of blood T cell repertoires in COVID-19. TCRdb's copy holds only in-frame clones and misses some; the assay was immunoSEQ multiplex PCR. The sample carries over 300,000 clones, roughly 90% recorded once. The specimen was peripheral blood. These receptors were taken from a man aged 18 to 30 with active or convalescent COVID-19. CDR3s include the opening cysteine and the closing phenylalanine or tryptophan. D genes are given only for firm matches. The size of a clone is reported for some rows only, either as once, few or many, or as a class for expanded clones.

TRBV7-2,TRBJ1-1,-,-,TGTGCCAGCAGCTTATTATGGGCCGCGTCTCAAGCTTTCTTT,CASSLLWAASQAFF
TRBV19,TRBJ2-2,-,-,TGTGCCAGTAGTATATGGGACACCTCGAACACCGGGGAGCTGTTTTTT,CASSIWDTSNTGELFF
TRBV3-1/TRBV3-2,TRBJ1-2,-,TRBD1,TGTGCCAGCAGCCAGACAATATGGGACAGGGCTAACTACGGTGGCTACACCTTC,CASSQTIWDRANYGGYTF
TRBV27,TRBJ1-2,once,-,TGTGCCAGCAGAGCCGGACTCTATGGCTACACCTTC,CASRAGLYGYTF
TRBV28,TRBJ2-3,-,TRBD2,TGTGCCAGCAGCCCCTATGGACTAGCGGGGGGGCCGGGCACAGATACGCAGTATTTT,CASSPYGLAGGPGTDTQYF
TRBV3-1/TRBV3-2,TRBJ1-1,-,TRBD1,TGTGCCAGCAGCCATATACAGGGGGTCGCTGAAGCTTTCTTT,CASSHIQGVAEAFF
TRBV6-1,TRBJ1-5,few,TRBD1,TGTGCCAGCAGTGATGGGGGAACAGGGGCGTCCGAGCTCAATCAGCCCCAGCATTTT,CASSDGGTGASELNQPQHF
TRBV19,TRBJ2-2,few,TRBD2,TGTGCTAGTAGGGAGCTAGCGGGAGTCACCGGGGAGCTGTTTTTT,CASRELAGVTGELFF
TRBV6-5,TRBJ1-1,-,-,TGTGCCAGCAGTACGGACATGACCGCTGAAGCTTTCTTT,CASSTDMTAEAFF
TRBV7-9,TRBJ2-5,-,TRBD2,TGTGCCAGCAGCCCCGAACTAGCGGGGGCTTCGGGGGAGACCCAGTACTTC,CASSPELAGASGETQYF
TRBV9,TRBJ1-2,-,-,TGTGCCAGCAGCCCTCGCTTTGGGGCCTATGGCTACACCTTC,CASSPRFGAYGYTF
TRBV5-1,TRBJ2-3,-,-,TGCGCCAGCAGCTCCGGGGGCACAGATACGCAGTATTTT,CASSSGGTDTQYF
TRBV6-1,TRBJ1-5,-,-,TGTGCCAGCAGTGAAGCGCGGGCAGGGACACAGCCCCAGCATTTT,CASSEARAGTQPQHF
TRBV28,TRBJ1-1,once,-,TGTGCCAGCAGTCCCCCCCGACAGGCGAACACTGAAGCTTTCTTT,CASSPPRQANTEAFF
TRBV7-7,TRBJ2-5,once,TRBD2,TGTGCTAGCAGCACCGCCCCGGCGGGGGGGGAGACCCAGTACTTC,CASSTAPAGGETQYF
TRBV28,TRBJ1-5,-,-,TGTGCCAGCAGCATACGACAGTACAATCAGCCCCAGCATTTT,CASSIRQYNQPQHF
TRBV27,TRBJ2-3,-,-,TGTGCAGTGCTAGCTGGTTCACGCACAGATACGCAGTATTTT,CAVLAGSRTDTQYF
TRBV6-5,TRBJ2-5,-,-,TGTGCCAGCAGCCGGGGACAAGAGACCCAGTACTTC,CASSRGQETQYF
TRBV27,TRBJ1-3,-,-,TGTGCCAGCAGTTTACAGGGGATCTCTGGAAACACCATATATTTT,CASSLQGISGNTIYF
TRBV13,TRBJ2-5,-,-,TGTGCCAGCAGCTTAGGAGCGGGAGAGACCCAGTACTTC,CASSLGAGETQYF
TRBV27,TRBJ2-1,-,-,TGTGCCAGCAGTTCGTGGGGCGGCATCTCCTACAATGAGCAGTTCTTC,CASSSWGGISYNEQFF
TRBV19,TRBJ2-3,-,-,TGTGCCAGTAGTAGTCTGGGCAGCACAGATACGCAGTATTTT,CASSSLGSTDTQYF
TRBV7-3,TRBJ2-1,-,TRBD2,TGTGCCAGCAGCCCTACTAGCGGCAATGAGCAGTTCTTC,CASSPTSGNEQFF
TRBV4-2,TRBJ2-1,-,TRBD1,TGTGCCAGCAGCCAAGATCTATGGGACAGGGCCTACAATGAGCAGTTCTTC,CASSQDLWDRAYNEQFF
TRBV28,TRBJ1-3,-,-,TGTGCCAGCAGGCTACCCTCTGGAAACACCATATATTTT,CASRLPSGNTIYF
TRBV3-1/TRBV3-2,TRBJ1-3,-,-,TGTGCCAGCAGCCAAGAACCCCCACCCCCGGGAACGGCTGGAAACACCATATATTTT,CASSQEPPPPGTAGNTIYF